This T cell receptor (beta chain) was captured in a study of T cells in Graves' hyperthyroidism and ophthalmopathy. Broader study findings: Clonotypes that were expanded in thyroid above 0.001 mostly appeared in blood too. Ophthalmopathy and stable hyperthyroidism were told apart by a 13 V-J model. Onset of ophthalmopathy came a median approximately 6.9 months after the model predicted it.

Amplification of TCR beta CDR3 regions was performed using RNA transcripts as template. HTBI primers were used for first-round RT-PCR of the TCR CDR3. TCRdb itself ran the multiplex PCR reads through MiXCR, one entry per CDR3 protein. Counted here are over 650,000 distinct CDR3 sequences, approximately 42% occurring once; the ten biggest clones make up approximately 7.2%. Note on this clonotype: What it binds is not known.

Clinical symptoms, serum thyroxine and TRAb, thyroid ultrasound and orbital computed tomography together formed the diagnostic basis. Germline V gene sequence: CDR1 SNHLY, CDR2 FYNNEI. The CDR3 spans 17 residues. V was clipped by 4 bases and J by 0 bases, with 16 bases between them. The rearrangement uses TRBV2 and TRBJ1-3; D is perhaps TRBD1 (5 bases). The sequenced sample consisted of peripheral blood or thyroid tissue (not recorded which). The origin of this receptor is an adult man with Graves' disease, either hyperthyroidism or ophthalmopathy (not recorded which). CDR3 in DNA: TGTGCCAGCAGTGCTAGCGGGGACGGTTACTCTGGAAACACCATATATTTT. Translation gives CASSASGDGYSGNTIYF.